Below, 27 T cell receptor beta chains from the same sample are listed, as sequenced in a study of T-cell memory formation after mild COVID-19. TCRdb used MiXCR to reprocess the 5' RACE reads, holding one entry per CDR3 protein. This repertoire shows about 210,000 distinct CDR3 sequences, around 30% found once; its top ten account for roughly 11%. Sequencing was done on a sample of PBMCs or a T cell subset sorted from them (not recorded which). The receptor set was obtained from an adult woman who had mild COVID-19 (a few samples of this study predate the infection). Cell type and time point are not known.

In its sample, this clonotype was seen a few times. The genes are TRBV7-2 and TRBJ2-2; tentative D call: TRBD2 (6 bases). The germline CDR1 and CDR2 sequences are SGHTA and FQGNSA. CDR3 length equals 16 residues. The V and J ends lost 1 base and 5 bases respectively, with 14 bases between them. In DNA, the CDR3 is TGTGCCAGCAGCTTAGTATCTCCGGGAGCTACCGGGGAGCTGTTTTTT. This codes for CASSLVSPGATGELFF.

The chain couples TRBV5-6 to TRBJ2-7, with a weak D call TRBD1 (5 bases). The CDR3 totals 15 residues. In germline, CDR1 is SGHDT, CDR2 YYEEEE. V lost 4 bases to trimming and J lost 0 bases, with 14 bases between them. The DNA for the CDR3 is TGTGCCAGCAGCGCCCAGGGCCCCCTCTCCTACGAGCAGTACTTC. It encodes CASSAQGPLSYEQYF. Full variable domain (remainder filled in from reference TRBV5-6 and TRBJ2-7): DAGVTQSPTHLIKTRGQQVTLRCSPKSGHDTVSWYQQALGQGPQFIFQYYEEEERQRGNFPDRFSGHQFPNYSSELNVNALLLGDSALYLCASSAQGPLSYEQYFGPGTRLTVT.

In its sample, this clonotype was seen many times. V gene TRBV24-1 combines with J gene TRBJ2-5, with 12 bases identical to TRBD2. V shed 9 bases and J 8 bases; nucleotides not matched to a gene: 12. The CDR3 has 15 residues. Germline CDR1 and CDR2: KGHDR and SFDVKD. CDR3 residues: CATHFSGTSGPTQYF. The CDR3 DNA sequence: TGTGCCACCCACTTTTCCGGGACTAGCGGGCCCACCCAGTACTTC.

This clonotype was observed at least ten times. The chain joins TRBV20-1 to TRBJ1-1; tentatively, D is TRBD1 (6 bases). The V gene lost 5 bases and the J gene lost 4 bases, with 11 bases spanning the gap. The CDR3 has 12 amino acids. Germline CDR1 DFQATT, CDR2 SNEGSKA (reference sequence). CDR3 bases: TGCAGTGCTGGTAAGGGGGTCACTGAAGCTTTCTTT. This sequence encodes CSAGKGVTEAFF.

The chain employs TRBV5-1 and TRBJ1-5; TRBD1 is a possible D gene (6 bases). This CDR3 contains 14 residues. Between the trimmed V and J ends, which lost 4 bases and 5 bases, there was a span of 13 bases. Germline-derived CDR1 and CDR2 are SGHRS and YFSETQ. This chain's CDR3 is CASSERGGHQPQHF. In nucleotides, the CDR3 is TGCGCCAGCAGCGAGAGGGGGGGCCATCAGCCCCAGCATTTT.

V gene TRBV10-3 combines with J gene TRBJ2-3, with 11 bases lining up with TRBD2. The CDR3 totals 14 residues. Germline CDR1 is ENHRY and CDR2 is SYGVKD. Losses at the gene ends were 7 bases for V and 5 bases for J; bases not matched to a gene: 5. CDR3 sequence reads: CAIKTSGGVDTQYF. The CDR3 DNA follows: TGTGCCATCAAAACTAGCGGGGGCGTAGATACGCAGTATTTT.

This clonotype showed up just a few times. The chain is built from TRBV5-1 and TRBJ1-2; 8 nucleotides line up with TRBD1. CDR3 size: 15 residues. The V gene's germline CDR1 is SGHRS and CDR2 YFSETQ. The V and J ends lost 3 bases and 8 bases, in that order; junction bases with no gene match: 12. Written as DNA, the CDR3 is TGCGCCAGCAGCTCCGGCCTTGGACAGGGTTACGGCTACACCTTC. This codes for CASSSGLGQGYGYTF.

The CDR3 protein is CASSSMGYGYTF. DNA of the CDR3: TGTGCCAGCAGCTCTATGGGGTATGGCTACACCTTC. The rearrangement joins TRBV7-2 to TRBJ1-2; D is ambiguous. V was clipped by 4 bases and J by 5 bases, with 8 bases between them. CDR3 length: 12 residues. CDR1 is SGHTA, CDR2 FQGNSA, per germline.

This clonotype has more than one count but fewer than ten. The V and J genes are TRBV7-3 and TRBJ1-2; D perhaps matches TRBD1 (5 bases). The CDR3 covers 14 residues. Germline V gene sequence: CDR1 SGHTA, CDR2 FQGTGA. Trimming cost V 0 bases and J 4 bases, with 9 bases left between them. This CDR3 reads CASSLTRQSYGYTF. DNA of the CDR3: TGTGCCAGCAGCTTAACCCGACAGTCCTATGGCTACACCTTC. The variable domain in full, with the rest retrieved from reference TRBV7-3 and TRBJ1-2, is GAGVSQTPSNKVTEKGKYVELRCDPISGHTALYWYRQSLGQGPEFLIYFQGTGAADDSGLPNDRFFAVRPEGSVSTLKIQRTERGDSAVYLCASSLTRQSYGYTFGSGTRLTVV.

This sequence joins TRBV30 and TRBJ2-7; TRBD1 is a possible D gene (5 bases). CDR1 and CDR2 from the germline V gene are GTSNPN and SVGIG (reference sequence). V dropped 0 bases and J dropped 0 bases, with 12 bases sitting between them. The CDR3 covers 15 residues. The CDR3 bases are TGTGCCTGGAGTGTACGGCGCCAGGGCTCCTACGAGCAGTACTTC. Amino acids: CAWSVRRQGSYEQYF.

The rearrangement uses TRBV30 and TRBJ2-5; 7 bases agree with TRBD1. Germline V gene lookup returns CDR1 GTSNPN and CDR2 SVGIG (reference sequence). J gave up 2 bases and V 2 bases, and 5 bases lay outside the gene matches. The CDR3 consists of 14 residues. CDR3 sequence reads: CAWSTTGVQETQYF. For the CDR3, the DNA is TGTGCCTGGAGTACCACAGGGGTACAAGAGACCCAGTACTTC. Full variable domain (remainder filled in from reference TRBV30 and TRBJ2-5): SQTIHQWPATLVQPVGSPLSLECTVEGTSNPNLYWYRQAAGRGLQLLFYSVGIGQISSEVPQNLSASRPQDRQFILSSKKLLLSDSGFYLCAWSTTGVQETQYFGPGTRLLVL.

CDR3 loop: CASSLGDSRNYEQYF. In nucleotides, the CDR3 is TGTGCCAGCAGCTTAGGGGACAGTCGGAACTACGAGCAGTACTTC. The chain employs TRBV7-9 and TRBJ2-7, with 7 bases lining up with TRBD1. Germline values: CDR1 SEHNR, CDR2 FQNEAQ (reference sequence). V was clipped by 1 base and J by 3 bases; unmatched bases: 6. This CDR3 is built from 15 residues.

This clonotype has more than one count but fewer than ten. The chain employs TRBV11-3 and TRBJ2-7, with D uncertain. Germline CDR1 is SGHNT and CDR2 is YENEEA. V lost 5 bases, J lost 3 bases, and 17 bases lay in between. This CDR3 is built from 15 residues. In DNA form, the CDR3 reads TGTGCCAGCAGCCCCCGACCGCCTATTCTCTACGAGCAGTACTTC. This sequence encodes CASSPRPPILYEQYF.

This clonotype showed up just a few times. The rearrangement links TRBV4-2 to TRBJ2-3, with TRBD2 matching 7 bases. Germline V gene data show CDR1 as LGHNA and CDR2 as YNFKEQ. The junction had 8 bases not matched to a gene; V was cut back by 0 bases and J by 2 bases. This CDR3 spans 17 amino acids. The DNA for the CDR3 is TGTGCCAGCAGCCAAGACTCGTCCAGCGGGGTCACAGATACGCAGTATTTT. As protein: CASSQDSSSGVTDTQYF.

The V gene is TRBV7-3, the J gene TRBJ2-6, with TRBD1 matching over 8 bases. Trimming removed 5 bases from V and 0 bases from J; junction bases left unmatched: 6. The CDR3 spans 17 residues. Germline lookup yields CDR1 SGHTA and CDR2 FQGTGA. The CDR3: CASSPGQGFSGANVLTF. CDR3 sequence (DNA): TGTGCCAGCAGCCCCGGACAGGGCTTCTCTGGGGCCAACGTCCTGACTTTC.

This clonotype has more than one count but fewer than ten. The chain recombines TRBV30 with TRBJ2-3, with D unclear. There are 12 residues in the CDR3. V was shortened by 2 bases and J by 4 bases, with 7 bases between the two germline ends. Germline V gene data show CDR1 as GTSNPN and CDR2 as SVGIG (reference sequence). CDR3: CAWSQRSDTQYF. The CDR3 region has the DNA TGTGCCTGGAGTCAGAGGTCAGATACGCAGTATTTT.

This clonotype was recorded a few times. The chain is built from TRBV7-2 and TRBJ2-7; D remains ambiguous. Germline CDR1 reads SGHTA; CDR2 reads FQGNSA. With 4 bases removed from V and 6 bases from J, the gap between germline ends came to 7 bases. The CDR3 contains 11 residues. This chain's CDR3 is CASSSVGEQYF. CDR3 nucleotide sequence: TGTGCCAGCAGCTCTGTGGGCGAGCAGTACTTC.

This clonotype was observed a few times. CDR3 residues: CASSSKTGSTGELFF. The DNA for the CDR3 is TGTGCCAGCAGCTCTAAGACAGGAAGCACCGGGGAGCTGTTTTTT. The chain has TRBV7-2 and TRBJ2-2; tentative D call: TRBD1 (6 bases). Germline V lookup: CDR1 SGHTA, CDR2 FQGNSA. Trimming left V 4 bases short and J 4 bases short, with 13 bases between. The CDR3 spans 15 residues.

V gene TRBV18 combines with J gene TRBJ2-5; D ambiguous. The V gene's germline CDR1 is KGHSH and CDR2 LQKENI. Trimming removed 4 bases at V and 5 bases at J, with 11 bases between. The CDR3 spans 13 residues. The CDR3 protein is CASSRLRWETQYF. CDR3 bases: TGTGCCAGCTCACGTCTGAGGTGGGAGACCCAGTACTTC.

This clonotype has only a few counts. Its ends do not fully match the called genes, so a read error is possible. The chain couples TRBV20-1 to TRBJ2-7, with D hard to call. Germline V gene data show CDR1 as DFQATT and CDR2 as SNEGSKA (reference sequence). This CDR3 region has 14 residues. CDR3: CSARPQDQVYVQYF. The CDR3 DNA follows: TGCAGTGCTAGACCCCAGGACCAGGTTTACGTGCAGTACTTC.

The chain combines TRBV20-1 with TRBJ2-5, with a possible D match to TRBD2 (5 bases). Looked up from germline, CDR1 is DFQATT and CDR2 is SNEGSKA (reference sequence). The CDR3 consists of 17 residues. V was cut by 1 base and J by 3 bases, with 21 bases left in between. This CDR3 is CSARAYLRAGVEETQYF. The CDR3 coding sequence is TGCAGTGCTAGAGCGTATCTACGGGCCGGGGTGGAAGAGACCCAGTACTTC.

This clonotype was seen many times. The chain combines TRBV12-3 or TRBV12-4 with TRBJ1-1; a weak D match, TRBD1 (5 bases). The CDR3 runs to 14 residues. V gave up 5 bases and J gave up 6 bases, with 16 bases separating them. CDR3 region: CASSLQGGRSEAFF. The CDR3 nucleotides are TGTGCCAGCAGTCTCCAGGGAGGTAGGTCTGAAGCTTTCTTT.

The gene calls are TRBV27 and TRBJ2-7; TRBD1 matches at 11 bases. From germline, CDR1 is MNHEY and CDR2 SMNVEV (reference sequence). The CDR3 spans 15 residues. The J segment lost 2 bases and the V segment lost 4 bases, leaving 4 bases of the junction unmatched. The CDR3 loop reads CASSSQGQGAYEQYF. CDR3 DNA: TGTGCCAGCAGTTCTCAGGGACAGGGGGCCTACGAGCAGTACTTC.

This clonotype has at least ten counts. The chain has TRBV3-1 and TRBJ2-7; TRBD2 aligns across 11 bases. V dropped 4 bases and J dropped 1; count of bases not matched to a gene: 3. There are 15 residues in the CDR3. CDR1 is LGHDT and CDR2 is YNNKEL in the germline V gene (reference sequence). This CDR3 reads CASSRSGGESYEQYF. The CDR3 region has the DNA TGTGCCAGCAGCCGTAGCGGGGGGGAATCCTACGAGCAGTACTTC.

The rearrangement joins TRBV11-2 to TRBJ2-7, with 7 bases that match TRBD1. The CDR3 runs 15 residues. The germline CDR1 and CDR2 sequences are SGHAT and FQNNGV. V shed 3 bases, J shed 3 bases, and the junction held 8 bases outside the gene matches. The CDR3 reads CASSFLKGTVYEQYF. The DNA of the CDR3 is TGTGCCAGCAGCTTTCTTAAGGGGACAGTCTACGAGCAGTACTTC.

The chain is built from TRBV5-1 and TRBJ2-7; D call uncertain. There are 13 residues in the CDR3. From germline, CDR1 is SGHRS and CDR2 YFSETQ. V gave up 4 bases and J gave up 5 bases, with 13 bases separating them. CDR3 nucleotide sequence: TGCGCCAGCAGCGCACTATCAAGGAACGAGCAGTACTTC. It codes for CASSALSRNEQYF.

The CDR3, as DNA: TGTGCCTGGAGTACTGGGCAGGGTGGTCAGCCCCAGCATTTT. Translated, it gives CAWSTGQGGQPQHF. The rearrangement joins TRBV30 to TRBJ1-5, with D tentatively TRBD1 (5 bases). This CDR3 contains 14 residues. The V and J ends lost 2 bases and 6 bases respectively, with 14 bases between them. Germline V gene lookup returns CDR1 GTSNPN and CDR2 SVGIG (reference sequence). The complete variable domain, with remaining parts taken from reference TRBV30 and TRBJ1-5, reads SQTIHQWPATLVQPVGSPLSLECTVEGTSNPNLYWYRQAAGRGLQLLFYSVGIGQISSEVPQNLSASRPQDRQFILSSKKLLLSDSGFYLCAWSTGQGGQPQHFGDGTRLSIL.